This T cell receptor (beta chain) is from a study of T cells expressing NK-cell markers. TCRdb re-called the 5' RACE reads; every CDR3 protein appears as one record, without DNA. The data show 150,000 to 180,000 distinct CDR3 sequences, and the top ten clones hold around a third. Germline lookup yields CDR1 LGHDT and CDR2 YNNKEL (reference sequence). The CDR3 runs 13 residues. General study results and limits: The CD3+CD56-NKG2C+ fraction was also led by these clonotypes in a few donors.

A note on this clonotype: Its antigen is unknown.

V and J are TRBV3-1 and TRBJ2-1. The sequenced sample consisted of blood T cells: a sorted CD56 or NKG2C T cell subset, CD4+ or CD8+ T cells, or bulk PBMC T cells (not recorded which). The TCR originated in a woman aged 50 to 60 in good health. The CDR3: CASSQYTTDEQFF.